The 31 T cell receptor beta chains reported below all come from one sample, sequenced in a study of CD8 T cells in Susac syndrome (dated by TCRdb to about 2019). The receptor library was made with the immunoSEQ multiplex PCR assay. RNA was extracted with the RNeasy kit and roughly 0.45 to 1 ug was reverse transcribed using random hexamers. The public reads were reanalyzed by TCRdb: fastp trimming at Q25, MiXCR alignment, in-frame beta chains only. Each entry is one CDR3 protein sequence, shown with its most common DNA and genes. Counted in this sample were 200,000 to 300,000 distinct CDR3 sequences; about 96% of them appeared once. The ten most abundant clones make up approximately 0.094% of the sample. Specimen: CD4+ T cells from PBMCs. All receptors derive from a human donor with Susac syndrome.

The rearrangement joins TRBV3-1 to TRBJ2-2; a possible D gene is TRBD1 (6 bases). Germline V gives CDR1 LGHDT, CDR2 YNNKEL (reference sequence). The CDR3 extends over 13 amino acids. V gave up 6 bases and J gave up 4 bases, with 9 bases separating them. The CDR3 DNA sequence: TGTGCCAGCAGTCCGGACAGCACCGGGGAGCTGTTTTTT. As protein: CASSPDSTGELFF.

The chain links TRBV5-1 to TRBJ1-1; perhaps TRBD1 as D (5 bases). Germline CDR1 is SGHRS and CDR2 is YFSETQ. V lost 0 bases and J 7 bases, leaving 10 bases between the germline ends. This CDR3 spans 13 amino acids. This CDR3 is CASSLGGAGEAFF. DNA of the CDR3: TGCGCCAGCAGCTTGGGAGGGGCGGGTGAAGCTTTCTTT.

The chain employs TRBV6-2 or TRBV6-3 and TRBJ2-1; weak D call: TRBD2 (6 bases). There are 11 residues in the CDR3. Germline CDR1 MNHEY, CDR2 SVGEGT. V lost 5 bases to trimming and J lost 9 bases, with 8 bases between them. The CDR3 coding sequence is TGTGCCAGCAGTATCGGGGGTGAGCAGTTCTTC. Translated: CASSIGGEQFF.

V usage is TRBV12-3 or TRBV12-4 and J usage is TRBJ2-7, with D perhaps matching TRBD2 (6 bases). The CDR3 totals 14 residues. Between the trimmed V and J ends, which lost 2 bases and 6 bases, there was a span of 14 bases. CDR3 region: CASSLRARGTEQYF. For the CDR3, the DNA is TGTGCCAGCAGTTTACGGGCTCGCGGGACCGAGCAGTACTTC.

This chain connects TRBV29-1 to TRBJ2-1; tentative D call: TRBD2 (5 bases). This CDR3 is 13 amino acids long. Germline V gene data show CDR1 as SQVTM and CDR2 as ANQGSEA. V was pared by 4 bases and J by 7 bases, with 14 bases between. The CDR3 sequence: CSVGSGKKNEQFF. The CDR3 region has the DNA TGCAGCGTTGGGAGCGGCAAAAAGAATGAGCAGTTCTTC.

The chain uses TRBV20-1 and TRBJ2-7; perhaps D is TRBD1 or TRBD2 (5 bases each). Per germline, CDR1 DFQATT and CDR2 SNEGSKA (reference sequence). Trimming stripped 2 bases from V and 0 bases from J, with 17 bases between. The CDR3 loop spans 16 amino acids. The CDR3 loop is CSARIEGRESSYEQYF. The CDR3 region has the DNA TGCAGTGCTAGAATTGAGGGCAGGGAGAGCTCCTACGAGCAGTACTTC.

The rearrangement joins TRBV6-5 to TRBJ2-3; D gene uncertain. The CDR3 spans 14 residues. The germline V gene encodes CDR1 MNHEY and CDR2 SVGAGI. Trimming shortened V by 2 bases and J by 2 bases, and 8 bases separated the two germline ends. CDR3 residues: CASSYLAHTDTQYF. The CDR3 nucleotides read TGTGCCAGCAGTTACCTGGCTCACACAGATACGCAGTATTTT.

This clonotype was recorded only once. The rearrangement links TRBV10-3 to TRBJ1-5; the D is unclear. Per germline, CDR1 ENHRY and CDR2 SYGVKD. The V end was cut by 8 bases, the J end by 0 bases, with 5 bases between. This CDR3 is 12 amino acids long. This chain's CDR3 is CAIGGSNQPQHF. The CDR3, as DNA: TGTGCCATCGGAGGTAGCAATCAGCCCCAGCATTTT.

The chain has TRBV30 and TRBJ2-1, with TRBD1 identical over 7 bases. The CDR3 extends over 13 amino acids. V gave up 2 bases and J gave up 4 bases; unmatched junction bases: 2. Germline V gives CDR1 GTSNPN, CDR2 SVGIG (reference sequence). The CDR3 nucleotides are TGTGCCTGGAGTCACAGGGGATACAATGAGCAGTTCTTC. Translating gives CAWSHRGYNEQFF.

The gene calls are TRBV29-1 and TRBJ2-5, with 10 bases matching TRBD2. CDR3 size: 20 residues. V was pared by 3 bases and J by 0 bases, with 19 bases of the junction left unmatched. CDR1 and CDR2 from the germline V gene are SQVTM and ANQGSEA. Written as DNA, the CDR3 is TGCAGCGTTGACGCCCCCTGGACACCGGGACTAGCGATAAACCAAGAGACCCAGTACTTC. Translation gives CSVDAPWTPGLAINQETQYF.

The chain uses TRBV20-1 and TRBJ2-7; perhaps TRBD1 as D (5 bases). The germline V gene has CDR1 DFQATT and CDR2 SNEGSKA (reference sequence). This CDR3 has 13 residues. The ends were cut back, 7 bases at V and 4 bases at J, with 17 bases in the middle. In DNA, the CDR3 is TGCAGTGTTGGGGCCGACCCAAGGTACGAGCAGTACTTC. As protein: CSVGADPRYEQYF.

The V gene is TRBV7-9, the J gene TRBJ1-1; D is ambiguous. Germline V gene sequence: CDR1 SEHNR, CDR2 FQNEAQ (reference sequence). V lost 6 bases and J lost 4, with 12 bases in between. CDR3 length: 13 amino acids. Here the CDR3 reads CASSIQTGTEAFF. CDR3 in DNA: TGTGCCAGCAGTATTCAGACCGGCACTGAAGCTTTCTTT.

The V gene is TRBV12-3 or TRBV12-4, the J gene TRBJ2-3; no reliable D call. The CDR3 spans 14 residues. Trimming pared 0 bases from V and 4 bases from J, leaving 8 bases between. The CDR3 DNA is TGTGCCAGCAGTTTAGCGGGGAACTCAGATACGCAGTATTTT. Amino acid sequence: CASSLAGNSDTQYF.

This clonotype has more than one count but fewer than ten. The chain recombines TRBV28 with TRBJ1-1; D is unresolved. Germline CDR1 and CDR2: MDHEN and SYDVKM. V lost 2 bases to trimming and J lost 2 bases, with 3 bases between them. The CDR3 runs to 12 residues. The CDR3 sequence: CASSLPNTEAFF. CDR3 sequence (DNA): TGTGCCAGCAGTTTACCTAACACTGAAGCTTTCTTT.

The V and J genes are TRBV3-1 and TRBJ2-1; D is undetermined. CDR1 is LGHDT, CDR2 YNNKEL, per germline (reference sequence). This CDR3 has 13 residues. V was trimmed by 4 bases and J by 9 bases, leaving 13 bases between them. The CDR3 region is CASSPPDSGEQFF. In DNA form, the CDR3 reads TGTGCCAGCAGCCCCCCGGATTCTGGTGAGCAGTTCTTC.

The J gene is TRBJ2-7, the V gene TRBV20-1; tentatively, D is TRBD2 (5 bases). Trimming removed 3 bases from V and 1 base from J, with 13 bases in between. Germline CDR1 DFQATT, CDR2 SNEGSKA (reference sequence). The CDR3 has 14 residues. The CDR3 sequence is CSARRVEGSYEQYF. CDR3 in DNA: TGCAGTGCTAGGCGGGTAGAGGGTTCCTACGAGCAGTACTTC.

This chain joins TRBV20-1 and TRBJ1-4; no reliable D call. Deletions cut 6 bases from V and 11 bases from J, with 7 bases between. Per the germline V gene, CDR1 is DFQATT and CDR2 is SNEGSKA (reference sequence). CDR3 length: 9 amino acids. CDR3 sequence (DNA): TGCAGTGCGGGCCCTAAACTGTTTTTT. Translated, it gives CSAGPKLFF.

The CDR3: CASTAYQETQYF. In DNA, the CDR3 is TGTGCCAGCACCGCGTACCAAGAGACCCAGTACTTC. The V and J genes are TRBV2 and TRBJ2-5; D gene uncertain. Between the trimmed V and J ends, which lost 7 bases and 0 bases, there was a span of 6 bases. The CDR3 has 12 amino acids. Germline V gives CDR1 SNHLY, CDR2 FYNNEI.

The chain uses TRBV7-6 and TRBJ1-1; D is uncertain. From germline, CDR1 is SGHVS and CDR2 FNYEAQ. V was clipped by 8 bases and J by 1 base, with 8 bases between them. The CDR3 runs to 12 residues. The CDR3, as DNA: TGTGCCAGCGCCGGCAGGAACACTGAAGCTTTCTTT. This translates into CASAGRNTEAFF.

This rearrangement joins TRBV29-1 to TRBJ2-5; D uncertain. Germline CDR1 and CDR2: SQVTM and ANQGSEA. V was pared by 6 bases and J by 5 bases, with 10 bases between. The CDR3 sequence is 11 residues long. The CDR3 DNA sequence: TGCAGCGTCGCCCACGGGGAGACCCAGTACTTC. This translates into CSVAHGETQYF.

The chain recombines TRBV29-1 with TRBJ2-7; TRBD1 matches at 8 bases. Germline-derived CDR1 and CDR2 are SQVTM and ANQGSEA. Trimming cost V 7 bases and J 4 bases; bases outside gene matches: 9. CDR3 length equals 13 residues. The CDR3, as DNA: TGCAGCGCCGCTACAGGGGGAAAGTACGAGCAGTACTTC. Amino acid sequence: CSAATGGKYEQYF.

This chain links TRBV20-1 with TRBJ2-7, with 7 bases that match TRBD1. From germline, CDR1 is DFQATT and CDR2 SNEGSKA (reference sequence). V shed 8 bases, J shed 3 bases, and the junction held 10 bases outside the gene matches. The length of the CDR3 is 13 residues. CDR3 nucleotide sequence: TGCAGTCTTCCGGGGACAGAGCTCTACGAGCAGTACTTC. This sequence encodes CSLPGTELYEQYF.

This clonotype occurred once. The rearrangement uses TRBV29-1 and TRBJ2-7, with D perhaps matching TRBD1 (6 bases). Germline V gives CDR1 SQVTM, CDR2 ANQGSEA. Trimming shortened V by 5 bases and J by 6 bases, and 20 bases separated the two germline ends. The CDR3 totals 14 residues. CDR3 sequence (DNA): TGCAGCGTTCCCACAGGGTGGGTTATGATCGAGCAGTACTTC. Residues: CSVPTGWVMIEQYF.

This clonotype was recorded only once. The chain carries TRBV30 and TRBJ2-3, with 7 bases that match TRBD2. V shed 0 bases, J shed 6 bases, and the junction held 6 bases outside the gene matches. CDR1 GTSNPN and CDR2 SVGIG come from the germline V gene (reference sequence). This CDR3 spans 14 amino acids. The DNA of the CDR3 is TGTGCCTGGAGTGTACTAGCGACAGCCGATACGCAGTATTTT. Residues: CAWSVLATADTQYF.

The V gene is TRBV29-1, the J gene TRBJ2-7; D remains unclear. Trimming took 7 bases from V and 2 from J, leaving 24 bases between them. Germline values: CDR1 SQVTM, CDR2 ANQGSEA. The CDR3 is made up of 16 amino acids. DNA of the CDR3: TGCAGCGCAGCAGGCCCGTACCCCAAGGCCCCCTACGAGCAGTACTTC. Encoded protein: CSAAGPYPKAPYEQYF.

The chain combines TRBV29-1 with TRBJ2-1; D may be TRBD2 (5 bases). The CDR3 runs 13 residues. V lost 6 bases and J lost 6, with 15 bases in between. CDR1 SQVTM and CDR2 ANQGSEA come from the germline V gene. CDR3 in DNA: TGCAGCGTGGCTAGCAATTATCTCAATGAGCAGTTCTTC. It codes for CSVASNYLNEQFF.

The genes are TRBV10-3 and TRBJ1-1; TRBD1 aligns across 8 bases. The ends lost 7 bases at V and 4 bases at J; junction bases unmatched: 5. Per germline, CDR1 ENHRY and CDR2 SYGVKD. CDR3 length: 13 amino acids. In nucleotides, the CDR3 is TGTGCCATCAACCCCGGACAGGGCACTGAAGCTTTCTTT. It encodes CAINPGQGTEAFF.

This rearrangement joins TRBV4-2 to TRBJ1-4; possibly TRBD1 for D (5 bases). Germline lookup yields CDR1 LGHNA and CDR2 YNFKEQ. The CDR3 has 15 amino acids. Deletions cut 0 bases from V and 4 bases from J, with 9 bases between. The CDR3 region has the DNA TGTGCCAGCAGCCAAGATCGGGGGAGTAATGAAAAACTGTTTTTT. It specifies CASSQDRGSNEKLFF.

V usage is TRBV2 and J usage is TRBJ1-1; the D is unclear. CDR3 length: 13 amino acids. V was trimmed by 7 bases and J by 5 bases, leaving 14 bases between them. CDR1 and CDR2 from the germline V gene are SNHLY and FYNNEI. CDR3 residues: CASTVIGFTEAFF. The DNA of the CDR3 is TGTGCCAGCACGGTCATAGGATTTACTGAAGCTTTCTTT.

The rearrangement joins TRBV7-2 to TRBJ2-4; the match to TRBD2 covers 7 bases. The CDR3 is 15 amino acids. Germline trimming cut 6 bases from V and 0 bases from J; bases unmatched to any gene: 5. Germline assignment: CDR1 SGHTA and CDR2 FQGNSA. The CDR3 nucleotides are TGTGCCAGCAGTCCTAGCGGAAGAGCCAAAAACATTCAGTACTTC. This sequence encodes CASSPSGRAKNIQYF.

In nucleotides, the CDR3 is TGTGCCAGCAGCCGAGAGAAAGGGGGATCCGGGGCCAACGTCCTGACTTTC. Encoded protein: CASSREKGGSGANVLTF. J is TRBJ2-6 and V is TRBV4-2; a possible D gene is TRBD1 (6 bases). Germline CDR1 LGHNA, CDR2 YNFKEQ. The CDR3 spans 17 residues. The V end was cut by 4 bases, the J end by 4 bases, with 17 bases between.